These 32 T cell receptor delta chains share one sample of origin, sequenced in a study of gamma-delta T cells after stem cell transplantation. TCRdb applied CATT to the RT-PCR reads for clone calling. Altogether about 1,100 delta-chain clones are present, approximately 2.6% being singletons, with the ten largest covering around two thirds. Sequences were obtained from gamma-delta T cells. The receptor set was obtained from a human donor. It is not recorded whose cells these are; they may come from a transplant donor.

This clone has more than one count but fewer than ten. Given a far larger clone just one base away, this is likely a sequencing read error. This CDR3 is also generated by other DNA sequences in the sample. The chain links TRDV2 to TRDJ1; perhaps TRDD3 as D (5 bases). The CDR3 loop spans 19 amino acids. Germline CDR1 and CDR2: GEAIGNYY and EKD. The V and J ends lost 0 bases and 0 bases respectively, with 22 bases between them. The CDR3 reads CACDTVLRTGGLYTDKLIF. DNA of the CDR3: TGTGCCTGTGACACCGTTTTGCGTACTGGAGGATTATACACCGATAAACTCATCTTT.

This clone is termed medium-sized (0.01 to 0.1%). This may come from a read error, since a much larger clone is one base off. The chain is built from TRDV2 and TRDJ1; D is perhaps TRDD3 (6 bases). V was shortened by 4 bases and J by 0 bases, with 17 bases between the two germline ends. CDR3 length: 16 residues. Germline CDR1 GEAIGNYY, CDR2 EKD. This CDR3 is CACDALPGDYTDKLIF. The CDR3 bases are TGTGCCTGTGATGCCTTACCGGGGGACTACACCGATAAACTCATCTTT.

This clone was found a few times. The TCRdb protein comes from a much larger clone and disagrees with this DNA's translation at residue 5, likely due to a read error; the protein given here is derived from the DNA. The V and J genes are TRDV3 and TRDJ1; 11 nucleotides match TRDD3. The germline V gene encodes CDR1 TVYSNPD and CDR2 GDNSRS (reference sequence). The CDR3 has 17 amino acids. The V segment lost 2 bases and the J segment 0 bases; nucleotides outside the gene matches: 11. CDR3 amino acids: CAFDRVLGDNYTDKLIF. In DNA form, the CDR3 reads TGTGCCTTTGATCGGGTACTGGGGGATAATTACACCGATAAACTCATCTTT.

This clone is medium-sized within its sample. The chain uses TRDV1 and TRDJ1, with D tentatively TRDD2 (5 bases). The CDR3 is 18 amino acids. The germline V gene encodes CDR1 TSWWSYY and CDR2 QGS. The germline V and J ends were trimmed by 1 base and 0 bases, with 18 bases remaining between them. DNA for the CDR3: TGTGCTCTTGGGGAACGAATTCCTGGAAAGCGGTACACCGATAAACTCATCTTT. Translating gives CALGERIPGKRYTDKLIF.

Comments on this clone: A single base is all that separates this from a far larger clone, so a read error is likely. The rearrangement links TRDV2 to TRDJ3; the D gene is possibly TRDD3 (6 bases). Trimming left V 3 bases short and J 1 base short, with 15 bases between. This CDR3 region has 18 residues. In germline, CDR1 is GEAIGNYY, CDR2 EKD. The CDR3 DNA reads as TGTGCCTGTGACCCCGCCGGGGGAATATCCTGGGACACCCGACAGATGTTTTTC. Translation: CACDPAGGISWDTRQMFF.

This clone is termed medium-sized. CDR3: CALGDARTRRLYWGIRYTDKLIF. The CDR3 nucleotides read TGTGCTCTTGGGGACGCTCGAACCCGACGACTGTACTGGGGGATACGATACACCGATAAACTCATCTTT. The gene calls are TRDV1 and TRDJ1, with 13 bases identical to TRDD3. The CDR3 is 23 amino acids. V lost 3 bases and J lost 0; bases outside the gene matches: 22. Germline CDR1 reads TSWWSYY; CDR2 reads QGS.

The chain links TRDV1 to TRDJ1; 12 nucleotides line up with TRDD3. V was pared by 0 bases and J by 4 bases, with 9 bases of the junction left unmatched. The CDR3 sequence is 18 residues long. CDR1 is TSWWSYY, CDR2 QGS, per germline. The chain's CDR3 is CALGELIVTGGYHDKLIF. CDR3 nucleotides: TGTGCTCTTGGGGAACTCATTGTTACTGGGGGATACCACGATAAACTCATCTTT.

Of note for this clone: It differs at one base from a far larger clone, so likely a read error. This chain uses TRDV2 with TRDJ1; 10 bases map to TRDD3. The CDR3 has 19 amino acids. Germline V gene lookup returns CDR1 GEAIGNYY and CDR2 EKD. Germline trimming cut 0 bases from V and 0 bases from J; bases unmatched to any gene: 12. CDR3 in amino acids: CACDTALRTGGLYTDKLIF. The DNA of the CDR3 is TGTGCCTGTGACACCGCTTTGCGTACTGGGGGATTATACACCGATAAACTCATCTTT.

In regard to this clone: This probably arose from a read error, given a far larger clone one base away. Other DNA sequences in this specimen translate into the identical CDR3. V usage is TRDV2 and J usage is TRDJ1; perhaps TRDD3 as D (6 bases). This CDR3 is built from 24 residues. Per the germline V gene, CDR1 is GEAIGNYY and CDR2 is EKD. Trimming removed 1 base from V and 0 bases from J, with 38 bases in between. The CDR3 is CACDTVGSTGGVIGNWEYTDKLIF. The CDR3 nucleotides are TGTGCCTGTGACACGGTCGGGTCTACGGGCGGGGTTATAGGTAACTGGGAGTACACCGATAAACTCATCTTT.

This clone occurred a few times. A far larger clone is one nucleotide away, so this likely arose from a read error. Other DNA sequences in this specimen translate into the identical CDR3. This chain uses TRDV2 with TRDJ1, with 13 bases aligning to TRDD3. In germline, CDR1 is GEAIGNYY, CDR2 EKD. CDR3 length equals 19 residues. CDR3 sequence: CACDTVTSTGGYAGDKLIF. CDR3 nucleotide sequence: TGTGCCTGTGACACCGTTACGAGTACTGGGGGATACGCCGGCGATAAGCTCATCTTT.

On this clone itself: This likely reflects a read error, since a far larger clone is one base away. Other DNA sequences in this sample translate to the same CDR3. This chain joins TRDV2 and TRDJ1; 7 positions match TRDD3. CDR1 and CDR2 from the germline V gene are GEAIGNYY and EKD. V dropped 0 bases and J dropped 0; count of bases not matched to a gene: 21. The CDR3 spans 21 residues. For the CDR3, the DNA is TGTGCCTGTGACACCCTTCGAAGGGGGGATCCGGGACCGTATTACACCGATAAACTCATCTTT. Protein: CACDTLRRGDPGPYYTDKLIF.

Remarks on this clone: A read error is the likely source, as a far larger clone sits one nucleotide away. This sample also contains other DNA sequences that code for the same CDR3. V usage is TRDV1 and J usage is TRDJ1, with 11 bases that match TRDD3. Germline CDR1 and CDR2: TSWWSYY and QGS. The CDR3 contains 23 residues. DNA of the CDR3: TGTGCTCTTGGGGAACAATTCTTCCTACGTTTAGTGGGGGATACGAGGGACACCGACAAACTCATCTTT. It yields the protein CALGEQFFLRLVGDTRDTDKLIF.

Within the sample, this clone is medium-sized. This rearrangement joins TRDV3 to TRDJ1; the match to TRDD2 covers 9 bases. The CDR3 is made up of 17 amino acids. Germline-derived CDR1 and CDR2 are TVYSNPD and GDNSRS (reference sequence). The trim removed 4 bases at V and 10 bases at J, leaving 25 bases unmatched. CDR3 coding DNA: TGTGCCTCCGTGCCACCTTCCTACCTGGAGCTGGCTCCGGGACTCATCTTT. It yields the protein CASVPPSYLELAPGLIF.

In its sample, this clone was seen a few times. V usage is TRDV2 and J usage is TRDJ1; D is perhaps TRDD2 or TRDD3 (5 bases each). The germline V gene encodes CDR1 GEAIGNYY and CDR2 EKD. V shed 0 bases and J shed 0 bases, with 19 bases lying between them. The CDR3 runs 18 residues. CDR3 DNA: TGTGCCTGTGACACCGTCTCTTCCGGGGGGTTTTACACCGATAAACTCATCTTT. This codes for CACDTVSSGGFYTDKLIF.

This clone was recorded a few times. The amino acid sequence in TCRdb belongs to a much larger clone and departs from this DNA's translation at residue 5, likely a sequencing read error; the sequence shown is translated from the DNA. V and J are TRDV3 and TRDJ1; no definite D call. The V end was cut by 4 bases, the J end by 1 base, with 13 bases between. CDR3 length: 13 amino acids. Per the germline V gene, CDR1 is TVYSNPD and CDR2 is GDNSRS (reference sequence). The CDR3 reads CAYNLTSTDKLIF. The CDR3 DNA follows: TGTGCCTACAATCTTACGTCCACCGATAAACTCATCTTT.

This clone counts as medium-sized. The sample carries other DNA sequences with the same CDR3. V usage is TRDV1 and J usage is TRDJ1; 7 bases are a match to TRDD3. This CDR3 contains 21 residues. Germline CDR1 TSWWSYY, CDR2 QGS. With V trimmed by 5 bases and J by 0 bases, 24 bases remained unmatched. CDR3 sequence reads: CALGKEPAFNILGPYTDKLIF. CDR3 DNA: TGTGCTCTTGGGAAAGAGCCTGCCTTTAACATACTGGGGCCCTACACCGATAAACTCATCTTT.

This clone was detected a few times. This likely reflects a read error, since a far larger clone is one base away. The rearrangement joins TRDV2 to TRDJ1, with 7 bases that match TRDD3. The CDR3 has 15 amino acids. V dropped 0 bases and J dropped 3; count of bases not matched to a gene: 6. In germline, CDR1 is GEAIGNYY, CDR2 EKD. Written as DNA, the CDR3 is TGTGCCTGTGACACCGTGGGGGAAGTCGCCGATAAACTCATCTTT. It specifies CACDTVGEVADKLIF.

This clone is deemed large. This sample also contains other DNA sequences that code for the same CDR3. The chain uses TRDV1 and TRDJ4; TRDD3 matches 11 bases. V trimming: 0 bases; J trimming: 3 bases; junction bases outside the gene matches: 24. The CDR3 is made up of 22 amino acids. Germline V CDR1 and CDR2: TSWWSYY, QGS. The CDR3 region is CALGELTQPSYWGIEELGPLIF. The CDR3 DNA sequence: TGTGCTCTTGGGGAACTTACCCAGCCTTCCTACTGGGGGATAGAAGAACTTGGACCCCTGATCTTT.

A few counts support this clone. Translating this DNA gives a protein that differs at residue 10 from the TCRdb one, which belongs to a much larger clone; a read error is likely, and the protein shown is this translation. J is TRDJ1 and V is TRDV2; TRDD3 matches 10 bases. The V gene end was trimmed by 2 bases and the J gene end by 1 base; junction bases not matched to a gene: 15. CDR3 length equals 19 residues. The V gene's germline CDR1 is GEAIGNYY and CDR2 EKD. CDR3 sequence (DNA): TGTGCCTGTGACATAACTGGGGGATTTACGGAGTGGGCCACCGATAAACTCATCTTT. It translates to CACDITGGFTEWATDKLIF.

To note about this clone: It is likely a read error: a sequence one base away is far more abundant. This chain joins TRDV2 and TRDJ1; a possible D gene is TRDD3 (6 bases). The V gene's germline CDR1 is GEAIGNYY and CDR2 EKD. The CDR3 has 14 amino acids. Trimming removed 3 bases from V and 6 bases from J, with 16 bases in between. CDR3 bases: TGTGCCTGTGACCAGGGGGAGCTTAACAATAAACTCATCTTT. This codes for CACDQGELNNKLIF.

This clone turned up a few times. Only one base separates this from a far larger clonotype, so it likely reflects a read error. This chain joins TRDV1 and TRDJ4, with 12 bases aligning to TRDD3. With 3 bases clipped from V and 3 bases from J, the junction kept 26 bases outside the gene matches. CDR1 and CDR2 (germline): TSWWSYY, QGS. The CDR3 sequence is 22 residues long. DNA for the CDR3: TGTGCTCTTGGGGACCATTTCCTCCACCCGCTACTGGGGGATACCCAAGTCGGACCCCTGATCTTT. Translated, it gives CALGDHFLHPLLGDTQVGPLIF.

By share of the sample, this clone is medium-sized. A much larger clone is a single base away; this may be a read error. The sample holds other DNA sequences that translate to the same CDR3. This chain connects TRDV2 to TRDJ1; D is undetermined. Germline lookup yields CDR1 GEAIGNYY and CDR2 EKD. The CDR3 is made up of 12 amino acids. CDR3 residues: CACDTALDKLIF. In nucleotides, the CDR3 is TGTGCCTGTGACACCGCCCTCGATAAGCTCATCTTT.

By share of the sample, this clone is medium-sized. V gene TRDV1 combines with J gene TRDJ1; TRDD3 matches at 10 bases. V shed 2 bases and J 4 bases; nucleotides not matched to a gene: 22. The CDR3 is made up of 21 amino acids. The V gene's germline CDR1 is TSWWSYY and CDR2 QGS. The CDR3 reads CALGEKVRAPTGGFVYDKLIF. DNA for the CDR3: TGTGCTCTTGGGGAAAAGGTAAGGGCGCCAACTGGGGGATTCGTGTACGATAAACTCATCTTT.

Concerning this clone itself: A far more abundant clone sits one base away, making this likely a read error. Other DNA sequences in the sample encode the same CDR3. Here the CDR3 DNA reads TGTGCCTGTGATTATCCGGGGGACACCAGCTCCTGGGACACCCGGCAGATGTTTTTC. It translates to CACDYPGDTSSWDTRQMFF. The chain couples TRDV2 to TRDJ3; perhaps TRDD3 as D (6 bases). The CDR3 has 19 amino acids. The V gene's germline CDR1 is GEAIGNYY and CDR2 EKD.

This clone was observed a few times. This likely reflects a read error, since a far larger clone is one base away. The chain links TRDV1 to TRDJ1; tentative D call: TRDD2 (6 bases). V lost 0 bases and J 3 bases, leaving 29 bases between the germline ends. This CDR3 region has 21 residues. CDR1 is TSWWSYY, CDR2 QGS, per germline. Here the CDR3 DNA reads TGTGCTCTTGGGGAACTAACTTTGGTCCTACCGTTACTGGTGTACGCCGATAAACTCATCTTT. Its protein is CALGELTLVLPLLVYADKLIF.

This clone is large in the sample. The sample carries other DNA sequences with the same CDR3. The chain couples TRDV1 to TRDJ1, with 11 positions matching TRDD3. J gave up 0 bases and V 1 base, and 22 bases lay outside the gene matches. The germline V gene encodes CDR1 TSWWSYY and CDR2 QGS. The length of the CDR3 is 23 residues. The CDR3 sequence is CALGEQFFLRLVGDTRDTDKLIF. CDR3 nucleotides: TGTGCTCTTGGGGAACAATTCTTCCTACGTTTAGTGGGGGATACGAGGGACACCGATAAACTCATCTTT.

Remarks on this clone: A read error is the likely source, as a far larger clone sits one nucleotide away. This CDR3 reads CALGELGTSYWGIPLYTDKLIF. In DNA form, the CDR3 reads TGTGCTCTTGGGGAACTAGGGACATCGTACTGGGGGATACCGCTGTACACCGATAAACTCATCTTT. The V call is TRDV1, the J call TRDJ1, with 12 bases fitting TRDD3. The CDR3 length is 22 residues. Germline V lookup: CDR1 TSWWSYY, CDR2 QGS. Trimming at V came to 0 bases and at J to 0 bases, leaving 17 bases not matched to a gene.

Concerning this clone itself: A read error is the likely source, as a far larger clone sits one nucleotide away. The V gene is TRDV2, the J gene TRDJ1, with 7 bases lining up with TRDD2. The CDR3 runs to 18 residues. Germline values: CDR1 GEAIGNYY, CDR2 EKD. J lost 7 bases, V lost 5 bases, and 24 bases had no gene match. As DNA, the CDR3 is TGTGCCTGTGGCAGCGTTCCTACCGTACCTCCCCACCGGGGTAAACTCATCTTT. Translated: CACGSVPTVPPHRGKLIF.

In the case of this clone: Since a far larger clone is one base different, this is likely a read error. The sample carries other DNA sequences with the same CDR3. The chain employs TRDV1 and TRDJ1, with 11 bases identical to TRDD3. V shed 3 bases, J shed 0 bases, and the junction held 24 bases outside the gene matches. CDR1 is TSWWSYY and CDR2 is QGS in the germline V gene. The CDR3 extends over 23 amino acids. CDR3 in amino acids: CALGEQFFLRLVGDTRDTDKLIF. As DNA, the CDR3 is TGTGCTCTTGGGGAGCAATTCTTCCTACGTTTAGTGGGGGATACGAGGGACACCGATAAACTCATCTTT.

As concerns this clone: The likely explanation is a read error, given a far larger clone one base away. Additional DNA sequences in this sample encode the identical CDR3. The gene calls are TRDV2 and TRDJ1; 9 bases fit TRDD3. Germline V gives CDR1 GEAIGNYY, CDR2 EKD. V was pared by 0 bases and J by 0 bases, with 19 bases of the junction left unmatched. CDR3 length: 21 amino acids. The CDR3 region is CACDTGWGRARGYGYTDKLIF. The CDR3, as DNA: TGTGCCTGTGACACCGGTTGGGGTAGAGCGAGGGGATACGGATACACCGATAAACTCATCTTT.

To note about this clone: This is likely an artifact of a read error, given a far larger clone one base away. The chain carries TRDV2 and TRDJ1; 9 bases are shared with TRDD3. Germline loops: CDR1 GEAIGNYY, CDR2 EKD. This CDR3 contains 15 residues. CDR3 nucleotide sequence: TGTGCCTGTGACACCGGGGGATACAGCACCGATAAACCCATCTTT. It codes for CACDTGGYSTDKPIF.

This clone is judged large. The same CDR3 also results from other DNA sequences found in this sample. V is TRDV2 and J is TRDJ1; 8 nucleotides align to TRDD3. CDR3 length equals 15 residues. The germline V gene encodes CDR1 GEAIGNYY and CDR2 EKD. Trimming cost V 2 bases and J 10 bases; bases outside gene matches: 14. CDR3 DNA sequence: TGTGCCTGTGACAAACTACTGGGGGTCCCTGAGGGACTCATCTTT. Translating it yields CACDKLLGVPEGLIF.